This T cell receptor beta chain was identified in a study of T cells after yellow fever vaccination. Study background: When fractions had low cell numbers, they were prepared with SMART-Seq v4 Ultra Low Input.

Between the trimmed V and J ends, which lost 3 bases and 7 bases, there was a span of 13 bases. Germline lookup yields CDR1 SGHRS and CDR2 YFSETQ. The CDR3 is made up of 13 amino acids. In TCRdb, the 5' RACE reads were re-called with MiXCR into one record per CDR3 protein. The sample contains approximately 300,000 distinct CDR3 sequences, about 9.5% of which appear only once. A note on this clonotype: Its antigen is currently unknown.

General study points: From the bulk population, abundant clonotypes could contaminate and appear within FACS-sorted repertoires. Reappearance after the booster was observed for most primary-vaccination clones (96% CD4, just over 85% CD8). The study found a weaker secondary response that peaked faster, day 5 versus 15.

The sample here was PBMCs, taken on the day of the first yellow fever vaccination. The receptor was isolated from a man younger than 35 who received the YFV17D yellow fever vaccine. The V gene is TRBV5-1, the J gene TRBJ1-1; D might be TRBD1 (6 bases). CDR3 DNA: TGCGCCAGCAGCTCTACAGGGACCAGTGAAGCTTTCTTT. This translates into CASSSTGTSEAFF.